The 13 T cell receptor beta chains below all came from one sample that was sequenced in a study of blood T cell repertoires in COVID-19. This table comes from immunoSEQ multiplex PCR, and its TCRdb copy is limited to in-frame clones, with some not included. The sample consists of over 150,000 clones, 81% of them appearing once. The specimen sequenced was peripheral blood. Receptor source: a woman older than 75 with COVID-19, enrolled during active disease.

The chain is built from TRBV7-8 and TRBJ2-7, with 10 nucleotides matching TRBD2. J gave up 4 bases and V 4 bases, and 4 bases lay outside the gene matches. This CDR3 has 14 amino acids. Germline-derived CDR1 and CDR2 are SGHVS and FQNEAQ. For the CDR3, the DNA is TGTGCCAGCAGCTACGGGACTAGCGAATACGAGCAGTACTTC. It specifies CASSYGTSEYEQYF.

The chain combines TRBV5-4 with TRBJ1-1; the D is unclear. The germline CDR1 and CDR2 sequences are SGHNT and YYREEE (reference sequence). V lost 7 bases and J 10 bases, leaving 17 bases between the germline ends. The CDR3 runs 12 residues. This CDR3 reads CASRGRGEVAFF. DNA of the CDR3: TGTGCCAGCCGAGGGCGTGGGGAGGTAGCTTTCTTT.

This clone is a singleton in its sample. The gene calls are TRBV7-2 and TRBJ1-2, with D tentatively TRBD1 (6 bases). CDR3 size: 15 residues. Germline CDR1 reads SGHTA; CDR2 reads FQGNSA. Trimming left V 3 bases short and J 0 bases short, with 11 bases between. The CDR3 nucleotides are TGTGCCAGCAGCTTTGGACAGCCCACTAACTATGGCTACACCTTC. Protein product: CASSFGQPTNYGYTF.

The chain recombines TRBV10-3 with TRBJ1-3; D may be TRBD1 (5 bases). The CDR3 loop spans 14 amino acids. V shed 8 bases and J shed 6 bases, with 17 bases lying between them. Looked up from germline, CDR1 is ENHRY and CDR2 is SYGVKD. The CDR3 loop is CAISGSRTLNTIYF. DNA for the CDR3: TGTGCCATCTCAGGGTCCCGCACCTTAAACACCATATATTTT.

The V and J genes are TRBV5-8 and TRBJ2-7; 13 nucleotides match TRBD2. CDR1 and CDR2 (germline): SGHTS, YDEGEE. CDR3 length: 16 amino acids. With 3 bases clipped from V and 2 bases from J, the junction kept 5 bases outside the gene matches. The CDR3 sequence is CASSSPGLAGTYEQYF. The CDR3 DNA reads as TGTGCCAGCAGCTCCCCGGGACTAGCGGGAACCTACGAGCAGTACTTC.

The rearrangement joins TRBV3-1 (or the pseudogene TRBV3-2) to TRBJ1-2; no clear D gene. Germline V gene data show CDR1 as LGHDT and CDR2 as YNNKEL (reference sequence). V was cut by 8 bases and J by 2 bases, with 9 bases left in between. The CDR3 consists of 12 residues. The CDR3 coding sequence is TGTGCCAGCTCTTCGGGAAACTATGGCTACACCTTC. This sequence encodes CASSSGNYGYTF.

A single count supports this clone. V and J are TRBV19 and TRBJ2-2; TRBD2 is a possible D gene (5 bases). The CDR3 sequence is 18 residues long. CDR1 LNHDA and CDR2 SQIVND come from the germline V gene (reference sequence). Trimming removed 2 bases from V and 1 base from J, with 17 bases in between. CDR3 in DNA: TGTGCCAGTAGTATAACCTCCGAGAGGGCCCGGAACACCGGGGAGCTGTTTTTT. It translates to CASSITSERARNTGELFF.

The chain combines TRBV21-1 with TRBJ2-3; TRBD2 was called by the table and not checked on the DNA. TRBV21-1 is a documented pseudogene. There are 17 residues in the CDR3. The CDR3 sequence is CASSCPPGLEVSDTQYF. The CDR3 nucleotides read TGTGCCAGCAGCTGTCCTCCGGGACTAGAGGTTTCGGATACGCAGTATTTT.

This clone occurred a few times. The chain joins TRBV6-6 to TRBJ1-3; tentative D call: TRBD1 (6 bases). The CDR3 is made up of 17 amino acids. V dropped 10 bases and J dropped 0 bases, with 22 bases sitting between them. The V gene's germline CDR1 is MNHNY and CDR2 SVGAGI (reference sequence). This chain's CDR3 is CATCRAPGGYSGNTIYF. CDR3 DNA sequence: TGTGCCACCTGTCGGGCTCCGGGGGGCTACTCTGGAAACACCATATATTTT.

V gene TRBV25-1 combines with J gene TRBJ2-1, with TRBD1 as a possible D gene (6 bases). Germline V CDR1 and CDR2: MGHDK, SYGVNS. This CDR3 comprises 17 residues. V shed 3 bases and J shed 2 bases, with 17 bases lying between them. CDR3 nucleotide sequence: TGTGCCAGCAGTGACCGGGACATCTACCATCCCTACAATGAGCAGTTCTTC. Translation: CASSDRDIYHPYNEQFF.

The rearrangement links TRBV4-3 to TRBJ2-7, with D possibly being TRBD1 (7 bases). The CDR3 length is 15 residues. Trimming stripped 0 bases from V and 4 bases from J, with 13 bases between. Germline CDR1 LGHNA, CDR2 YSLEER. In nucleotides, the CDR3 is TGCGCCAGCAGCCAAGATTGGGCAGGGGGGTACGAGCAGTACTTC. Protein: CASSQDWAGGYEQYF.

The chain carries TRBV7-2 and TRBJ2-1; 9 bases map to TRBD1. The V gene end was trimmed by 0 bases and the J gene end by 1 base; junction bases not matched to a gene: 4. Per germline, CDR1 SGHTA and CDR2 FQGNSA. The CDR3 length is 17 residues. This chain's CDR3 is CASSLAGTGISYNEQFF. The CDR3 coding sequence is TGTGCCAGCAGCTTAGCTGGGACAGGGATATCCTACAATGAGCAGTTCTTC.

The genes are TRBV9 and TRBJ2-7, with TRBD1 identical over 9 bases. V was clipped by 0 bases and J by 5 bases; unmatched bases: 6. CDR3 length: 15 amino acids. The germline V gene encodes CDR1 SGDLS and CDR2 YYNGEE. CDR3: CASSVGTGANDEQYF. The CDR3 DNA follows: TGTGCCAGCAGCGTAGGGACAGGGGCCAATGACGAGCAGTACTTC.